This T cell receptor beta chain was captured by sequencing in a study of blood T cells in healthy people across ages. Findings and limits, study-wide: Considered underestimates were the diversity estimates obtained from one million T cells. Strongly correlated with naive T cell percentage was TCR beta diversity. Donor CMV infection status was unknown, possibly confounding age-related changes in expanded clonotypes.

It was with a sample-barcoded 5' primer and a J-beta primer mix that a second PCR of about 6 to 12 cycles was run. Using its own MiXCR run on the 5' RACE reads, TCRdb lists one record per CDR3 protein. The table records 1.5 million or so distinct CDR3 sequences, approximately 38% of them present only once. This clonotype has more than one count but fewer than ten. The antigen is undetermined. Trimming cost V 3 bases and J 2 bases, with 11 bases left between them. CDR1 and CDR2 (germline): KGHDR, SFDVKD. This CDR3 comprises 15 residues. V usage is TRBV24-1 and J usage is TRBJ2-3; D is possibly TRBD1 (6 bases). The sequence came from a woman younger than 35 in good health. The source material was blood. The CDR3 is CATSDRTEYTDTQYF. In DNA, the CDR3 is TGTGCCACCAGTGATCGGACAGAATACACAGATACGCAGTATTTT.